The T cell receptor beta chain described here comes from a study of T cell responses to AZD1222 COVID-19 vaccine. Regarding the study as a whole: It was only a handful of AZD1222 recipients who were seropositive at baseline. A mostly white British donor set with more females was recruited, and clonal diversity was possibly underestimated. Sampling captured repertoires only after the peak T cell response.

Libraries were prepared by immunoSEQ multiplex PCR; TCRdb keeps only in-frame clonotypes and omits some of them. This table holds around 130,000 clones, 70% to 90% found once. On this clone itself: The antigen is not known.

CDR1 is SNHLY, CDR2 FYNNEI, per germline. The length of the CDR3 is 15 residues. Trimming took 5 bases from V and 6 from J, leaving 20 bases between them. This chain joins TRBV2 and TRBJ2-7; a weak D match, TRBD1 (6 bases). The receptor's source is an adult in good health. Sequenced material: peripheral blood, taken on day 0 of AZD1222 vaccination. The CDR3 DNA follows: TGTGCCAGCAGTCAGCAATCCAGGGGTCTGGGCGAGCAGTACTTC. Its translation is CASSQQSRGLGEQYF. The full variable domain, its missing parts supplied by reference TRBV2 and TRBJ2-7, is EPEVTQTPSHQVTQMGQEVILRCVPISNHLYFYWYRQILGQKVEFLVSFYNNEISEKSEIFDDQFSVERPDGSNFTLKIRSTKLEDSAMYFCASSQQSRGLGEQYFGPGTRLTVT.